Sequencing of this T cell receptor (beta chain) was carried out in a study of shared clonotypes between healthy human individuals. Germline lookup yields CDR1 SGHRS and CDR2 YFSETQ. Trimming pared 3 bases from V and 0 bases from J, leaving 18 bases between. This CDR3 comprises 17 residues. It was around 220 ng DNA, 25,000 to 35,000 T cell genomes, that sorted-subset replicate PCRs used. Clones were read by immunoSEQ multiplex PCR, and TCRdb kept only the in-frame ones, dropping some. The sample has approximately 2.4 million clones, 90% to 96% seen once. The sample consisted of naive CD4+ T cells sorted from blood. The subset: CD45RA+ positively selected. The sequence was collected from a man aged 18 to 30 in good health. The chain carries TRBV5-1 and TRBJ2-5; TRBD2 is a possible D gene (5 bases). CDR3 in amino acids: CASSSTIGIENQETQYF. The CDR3 DNA sequence: TGCGCCAGCAGCTCGACAATCGGGATAGAAAACCAAGAGACCCAGTACTTC.